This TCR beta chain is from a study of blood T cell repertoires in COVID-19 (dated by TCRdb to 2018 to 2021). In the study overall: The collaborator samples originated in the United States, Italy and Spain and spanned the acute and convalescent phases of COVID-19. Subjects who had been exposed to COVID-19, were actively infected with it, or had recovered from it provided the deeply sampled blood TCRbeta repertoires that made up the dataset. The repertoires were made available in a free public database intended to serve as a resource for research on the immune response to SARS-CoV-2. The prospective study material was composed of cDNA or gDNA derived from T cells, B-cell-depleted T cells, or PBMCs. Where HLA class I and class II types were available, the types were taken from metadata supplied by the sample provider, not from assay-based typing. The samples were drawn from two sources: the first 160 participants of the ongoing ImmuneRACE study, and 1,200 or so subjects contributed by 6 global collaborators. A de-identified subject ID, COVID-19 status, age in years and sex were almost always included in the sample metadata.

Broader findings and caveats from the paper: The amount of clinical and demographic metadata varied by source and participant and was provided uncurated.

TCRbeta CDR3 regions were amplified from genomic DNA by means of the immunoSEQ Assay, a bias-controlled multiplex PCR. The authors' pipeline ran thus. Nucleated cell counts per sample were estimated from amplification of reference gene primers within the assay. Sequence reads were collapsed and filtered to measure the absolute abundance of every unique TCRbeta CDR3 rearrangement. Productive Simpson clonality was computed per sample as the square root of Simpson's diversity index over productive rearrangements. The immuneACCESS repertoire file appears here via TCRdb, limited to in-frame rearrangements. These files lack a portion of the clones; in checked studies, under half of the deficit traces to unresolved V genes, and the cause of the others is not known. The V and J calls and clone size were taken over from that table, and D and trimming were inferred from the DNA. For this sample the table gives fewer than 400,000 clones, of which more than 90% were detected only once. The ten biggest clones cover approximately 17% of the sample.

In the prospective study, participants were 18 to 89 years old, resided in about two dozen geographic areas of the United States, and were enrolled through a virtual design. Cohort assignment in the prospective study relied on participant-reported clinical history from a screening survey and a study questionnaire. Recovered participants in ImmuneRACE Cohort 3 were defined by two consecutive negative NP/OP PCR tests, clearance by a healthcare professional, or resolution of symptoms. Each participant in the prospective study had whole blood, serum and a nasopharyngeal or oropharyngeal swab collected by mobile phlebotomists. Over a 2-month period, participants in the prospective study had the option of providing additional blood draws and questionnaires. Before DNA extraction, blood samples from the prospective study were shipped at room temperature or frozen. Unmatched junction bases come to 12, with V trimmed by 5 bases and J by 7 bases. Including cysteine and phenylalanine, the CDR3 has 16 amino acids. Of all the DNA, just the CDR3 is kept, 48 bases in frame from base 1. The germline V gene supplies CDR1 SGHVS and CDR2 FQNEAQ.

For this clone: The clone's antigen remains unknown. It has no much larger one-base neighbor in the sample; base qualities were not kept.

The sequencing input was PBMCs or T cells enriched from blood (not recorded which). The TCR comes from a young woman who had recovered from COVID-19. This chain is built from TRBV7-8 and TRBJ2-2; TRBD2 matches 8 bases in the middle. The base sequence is TGTGCCAGCAGCAGTAGACTAGCGATGGCTCTCGGGGAGCTGTTTTTT. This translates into CASSSRLAMALGELFF.